Here is one T cell receptor beta chain with its context. Its specificity is unknown. Sequencing was performed with immunoSEQ multiplex PCR; in TCRdb, only in-frame clones are kept and a portion is missing. The sample shows roughly 150,000 clones, 85% to 95% of them seen only once. This CDR3 is built from 16 residues. Germline lookup yields CDR1 LNHDA and CDR2 SQIVND (reference sequence). With 4 bases removed from V and 0 bases from J, the gap between germline ends came to 10 bases. This specimen comes from a study of T cell responses to AZD1222 COVID-19 vaccine. Overall study results and limits: CD4 TCRs associated with vaccination spanned spike, dominating at 160-218 and 743-854. Only five or six individuals given AZD1222 were seropositive at baseline.

This sequence joins TRBV19 and TRBJ1-6; D is unclear. This sample comprised peripheral blood, obtained on day 0 of AZD1222 vaccination. This receptor was identified in an adult in good health. CDR3 sequence (DNA): TGTGCCAGTAGTACAAGACGGAGCTCCTATAATTCACCCCTCCACTTT. Its translation: CASSTRRSSYNSPLHF.